The TCR beta chain under discussion was sequenced for a study of blood T cell repertoires in COVID-19. Assay used: immunoSEQ multiplex PCR; TCRdb lists only in-frame clones, some missing. The sample holds 150,000 to 200,000 clones; around 83% are singletons and the top ten take roughly 8.2%. The sequencing sample was made of peripheral blood. This clonotype was obtained from a woman aged 55-69 years with acute or convalescent COVID-19.

The CDR3 bases are TGTGCCAGCACTAGCTACACTGAAGCTTTCTTT. This sequence encodes CASTSYTEAFF. The chain combines TRBV28 with TRBJ1-1, with D unresolved. Trimming shortened V by 7 bases and J by 3 bases, and 6 bases separated the two germline ends. CDR1 MDHEN and CDR2 SYDVKM come from the germline V gene. The CDR3 is 11 amino acids.